The 20 T cell receptor beta chains below all came from one sample that was sequenced in a study of graft-versus-host responses after intestinal transplantation. Clones were sequenced by immunoSEQ multiplex PCR, and TCRdb holds only the in-frame ones, with some missing. Among 23,000 or so clones, around 94% were seen once, and the ten largest hold under 0.95%. The starting material was PBMCs, obtained approximately 32 days after intestinal transplant. These receptors were taken from a human patient who received an intestinal transplant, so some T cells may come from the graft donor.

The chain couples TRBV6-1 to TRBJ2-3, with 9 bases that match TRBD2. The germline V gene has CDR1 MNHNS and CDR2 SASEGT. Trimming cost V 4 bases and J 4 bases; bases outside gene matches: 3. This CDR3 has 14 residues. In DNA form, the CDR3 reads TGTGCCAGCAGTGTAGCGGGAGTGGCAGATACGCAGTATTTT. Its protein product is CASSVAGVADTQYF.

The rearrangement uses TRBV7-2 and TRBJ2-7, with D unclear. The length of the CDR3 is 15 residues. In germline, CDR1 is SGHTA, CDR2 FQGNSA. The V gene lost 1 base and the J gene lost 2 bases, with 12 bases spanning the gap. The CDR3 DNA follows: TGTGCCAGCAGCTTAGATTTGACATTTACCTACGAGCAGTACTTC. This codes for CASSLDLTFTYEQYF.

This chain uses TRBV9 with TRBJ2-1; D is undetermined. The CDR3 spans 14 residues. Trimming pared 0 bases from V and 7 bases from J, leaving 11 bases between. CDR1 and CDR2 from the germline V gene are SGDLS and YYNGEE. The CDR3 DNA reads as TGTGCCAGCAGCGTAGGGTATCGTCAGAATGAGCAGTTCTTC. Amino acid sequence: CASSVGYRQNEQFF.

This clone was seen a single time. Sequence at one end of the junction differs from germline and may be a read error. The sample has other DNA sequences that encode this CDR3 too. The V gene is TRBV6-1, the J gene TRBJ2-7; 7 bases match TRBD1. The CDR3 consists of 15 residues. CDR1 is MNHNS and CDR2 is SASEGT in the germline V gene. The CDR3 here is CASSVTGRSSYEQYF. In DNA form, the CDR3 reads TGTGCCAGCAGCGTGACAGGGCGTAGCTCCTATGAGCAGTACTTC.

This chain connects TRBV19 to TRBJ2-7; D may be TRBD1 or TRBD2 (5 bases each). Germline V gives CDR1 LNHDA, CDR2 SQIVND (reference sequence). With 6 bases removed from V and 4 bases from J, the gap between germline ends came to 13 bases. The CDR3 extends over 13 amino acids. This chain's CDR3 is CASSPGAGYEQYF. In DNA, the CDR3 is TGTGCCAGTAGCCCCGGGGCAGGGTACGAGCAGTACTTC.

The chain recombines TRBV7-2 with TRBJ2-7; the match to TRBD2 covers 7 bases. The CDR3 runs 12 residues. Trimming took 4 bases from V and 3 from J; bases not matched to a gene: 0. Germline V gene sequence: CDR1 SGHTA, CDR2 FQGNSA. CDR3 region: CASSSSGYEQYF. The CDR3 DNA reads TGTGCCAGCAGCTCTAGCGGCTACGAGCAGTACTTC.

The chain carries TRBV30 and TRBJ1-4; 8 positions agree with TRBD1. The CDR3 spans 13 residues. CDR1 and CDR2 from the germline V gene are GTSNPN and SVGIG (reference sequence). The trim removed 3 bases at V and 5 bases at J, leaving 2 bases unmatched. CDR3 protein: CAWRRDRNEKLFF. The CDR3 coding sequence is TGTGCCTGGAGACGGGACAGGAATGAAAAACTGTTTTTT.

The chain uses TRBV19 and TRBJ2-1; TRBD2 might be the D (6 bases). The CDR3 consists of 16 residues. CDR1 and CDR2 from the germline V gene are LNHDA and SQIVND (reference sequence). Trimming took off 1 base at V and 5 bases at J, with 15 bases between the two ends. CDR3 in DNA: TGTGCCAGTAGTATAGCCCCCGGGGGAGAGAACAATGAGCAGTTCTTC. It encodes CASSIAPGGENNEQFF.

This clone was observed a single time. The gene calls are TRBV19 and TRBJ2-1, with 9 bases identical to TRBD2. J gave up 7 bases and V 5 bases, and 9 bases lay outside the gene matches. Germline loops: CDR1 LNHDA, CDR2 SQIVND (reference sequence). The length of the CDR3 is 15 residues. DNA of the CDR3: TGTGCCAGTAGTTCCCGTAGCGGGAGAACGAATGAGCAGTTCTTC. This translates into CASSSRSGRTNEQFF.

The V call is TRBV27, the J call TRBJ2-7, with 11 bases aligning to TRBD2. V lost 6 bases, J lost 3 bases, and 4 bases stayed unmatched. The CDR3 is 14 residues long. From germline, CDR1 is MNHEY and CDR2 SMNVEV (reference sequence). This chain's CDR3 is CASSSGTSGYEQYF. CDR3 nucleotide sequence: TGTGCCAGCAGCTCCGGGACTAGCGGCTACGAGCAGTACTTC.

V usage is TRBV6-6 and J usage is TRBJ1-1; D unclear. V lost 2 bases to trimming and J lost 8 bases, with 9 bases between them. CDR1 is MNHNY, CDR2 SVGAGI, per germline (reference sequence). There are 12 residues in the CDR3. The CDR3 DNA sequence: TGTGCCAGCAGTTACCCACTCCCCGAAGCTTTCTTT. This sequence encodes CASSYPLPEAFF.

V is TRBV4-1 and J is TRBJ1-2; D uncertain. The V end lost 4 bases, the J end lost 1 base, and 13 bases lay between the germline ends. Germline V lookup: CDR1 MGHRA, CDR2 YSYEKL. The CDR3 runs to 15 residues. DNA of the CDR3: TGCGCCAGCAGCCTCGTCGAAGGGAGTAACTATGGCTACACCTTC. Protein sequence: CASSLVEGSNYGYTF.

The rearrangement joins TRBV10-3 to TRBJ1-4; tentatively, D is TRBD1 (5 bases). The CDR3 runs to 14 residues. Trimming removed 6 bases from V and 8 bases from J, with 16 bases in between. The germline V gene encodes CDR1 ENHRY and CDR2 SYGVKD. In nucleotides, the CDR3 is TGTGCCATCAGGGGTGACAGAGGTGGCGAAAAACTGTTTTTT. Amino acids: CAIRGDRGGEKLFF.

The chain recombines TRBV27 with TRBJ2-3, with 9 positions matching TRBD1. The CDR3 loop spans 15 amino acids. Looked up from germline, CDR1 is MNHEY and CDR2 is SMNVEV (reference sequence). V was pared by 6 bases and J by 1 base, with 5 bases of the junction left unmatched. The CDR3 loop reads CASRWTGAGTDTQYF. The CDR3 nucleotides are TGTGCCAGCAGGTGGACAGGGGCCGGCACAGATACGCAGTATTTT.

This chain joins TRBV27 and TRBJ2-1, with 9 nucleotides matching TRBD2. The CDR3 is made up of 15 amino acids. Trimming removed 0 bases from V and 3 bases from J; junction bases left unmatched: 0. Germline lookup yields CDR1 MNHEY and CDR2 SMNVEV (reference sequence). This CDR3 reads CASSLSTSGYNEQFF. CDR3 nucleotide sequence: TGTGCCAGCAGTTTATCGACTAGCGGCTACAATGAGCAGTTCTTC.

This chain connects TRBV29-1 to TRBJ2-1; D may be TRBD2 (6 bases). The germline V and J ends were trimmed by 0 bases and 1 base, with 13 bases remaining between them. Germline CDR1 SQVTM, CDR2 ANQGSEA. The CDR3 runs to 16 residues. The CDR3 DNA is TGCAGCGTTGAAGAACCTACGGGAGTGTCCTACAATGAGCAGTTCTTC. Translated, it gives CSVEEPTGVSYNEQFF.

V gene TRBV11-2 combines with J gene TRBJ1-6; 7 nucleotides match TRBD1. V trimming: 1 base; J trimming: 9 bases; junction bases outside the gene matches: 6. Per germline, CDR1 SGHAT and CDR2 FQNNGV. There are 15 residues in the CDR3. The CDR3 DNA sequence: TGTGCCAGCAGCTTAGGACAGGGAGGCGGTTCACCCCTCCACTTT. Its protein is CASSLGQGGGSPLHF.

The chain joins TRBV7-9 to TRBJ1-2, with D maybe TRBD1 (6 bases). Trimming pared 3 bases from V and 10 bases from J, leaving 12 bases between. CDR1 and CDR2 from the germline V gene are SEHNR and FQNEAQ (reference sequence). The CDR3 is made up of 12 amino acids. Here the CDR3 reads CASSFGGSDYTF. The CDR3 bases are TGTGCCAGCAGCTTTGGGGGCAGTGACTACACCTTC. Variable domain in full (rest from reference TRBV7-9 and TRBJ1-2): DTGVSQNPRHKITKRGQNVTFRCDPISEHNRLYWYRQTLGQGPEFLTYFQNEAQLEKSRLLSDRFSAERPKGSFSTLEIQRTEQGDSAMYLCASSFGGSDYTFGSGTRLTVV.

The chain is built from TRBV5-4 and TRBJ1-4; D ambiguous. The CDR3 runs to 16 residues. CDR1 SGHNT and CDR2 YYREEE come from the germline V gene (reference sequence). Trimming cost V 3 bases and J 3 bases, with 15 bases left between them. The CDR3 DNA sequence: TGTGCCAGCAGCTCGTTGAAGGACGGGTCTAATGAAAAACTGTTTTTT. It yields the protein CASSSLKDGSNEKLFF.

This clone was seen more than once but under ten times. The CDR3 nucleotides read TGTGCCAGCAGTGAAAGGTTAAGGTACTACGAGCAGTACTTC. Amino acid sequence: CASSERLRYYEQYF. This chain uses TRBV6-1 with TRBJ2-7; no clear D gene. This CDR3 contains 14 residues. Trimming shortened V by 2 bases and J by 3 bases, and 11 bases separated the two germline ends. CDR1 and CDR2 from the germline V gene are MNHNS and SASEGT.